The rows below give T cell receptor beta chains drawn from one sample of a study of blood T cell repertoires in COVID-19. Produced via immunoSEQ multiplex PCR; TCRdb's table is partial and in-frame only. This repertoire shows approximately 330,000 clones, 80% to 90% found once; its top ten account for around 8.9%. Material for sequencing was peripheral blood. The receptor source for this set is a man aged 25 to 40 with COVID-19, enrolled during active disease. The CDR3 runs from the conserved cysteine through the conserved F or W. Fields, in order: D gene, clone size, V gene, J gene, CDR3 DNA, CDR3 protein. D genes are given only for firm matches. Rows may omit the clone size; those that give it use once, few, many or a size class.

D gene: .; clone size: .; V gene: TRBV12-3/TRBV12-4; J gene: TRBJ1-5; CDR3 DNA: TGTGCCAGCAGTTCCACAAATAATCAGCCCCAGCATTTT; CDR3 protein: CASSSTNNQPQHF
D gene: .; clone size: .; V gene: TRBV12-3/TRBV12-4; J gene: TRBJ2-7; CDR3 DNA: TGTGCCAGCAGTTCTGGAGAGTCCTACGAGCAGTACTTC; CDR3 protein: CASSSGESYEQYF
D gene: .; clone size: .; V gene: TRBV19; J gene: TRBJ2-2; CDR3 DNA: TGTGCCAGTACCCCGCAGCGCACCGGGGAGCTGTTTTTT; CDR3 protein: CASTPQRTGELFF
D gene: .; clone size: .; V gene: TRBV6-5; J gene: TRBJ1-1; CDR3 DNA: TGTGCCAGCAGTCTACAGGGATTGAACACTGAAGCTTTCTTT; CDR3 protein: CASSLQGLNTEAFF
D gene: .; clone size: .; V gene: TRBV12-3/TRBV12-4; J gene: TRBJ2-7; CDR3 DNA: TGTGCCAGCAGTTTAGGGGCTTACCAGTACTTC; CDR3 protein: CASSLGAYQYF
D gene: TRBD2; clone size: once; V gene: TRBV5-1; J gene: TRBJ2-1; CDR3 DNA: TGCGCCAGCAGCTTGGCCAGACTAGCGGGAGGCCTAAACTACAATGAGCAGTTCTTC; CDR3 protein: CASSLARLAGGLNYNEQFF
D gene: TRBD2; clone size: .; V gene: TRBV6-6; J gene: TRBJ2-7; CDR3 DNA: TGTGCCAGCAGTGGTAGCGGGATCTACGAGCAGTACTTC; CDR3 protein: CASSGSGIYEQYF
D gene: .; clone size: .; V gene: TRBV4-3; J gene: TRBJ1-3; CDR3 DNA: TGCGCCAGCAGCCAAGAAAGAGAGAGGAACACCATATATTTT; CDR3 protein: CASSQERERNTIYF
D gene: TRBD1; clone size: .; V gene: TRBV6-5; J gene: TRBJ1-2; CDR3 DNA: TGTGCCAGCAGTTACTCGTCTCTAAGGACAGGGGAGGGATACACCTTC; CDR3 protein: CASSYSSLRTGEGYTF
D gene: TRBD1; clone size: .; V gene: TRBV7-2; J gene: TRBJ1-5; CDR3 DNA: TGTGCCAGCAGCCCCCGGACAGGGGGCCATCAGCCCCAGCATTTT; CDR3 protein: CASSPRTGGHQPQHF
D gene: .; clone size: .; V gene: TRBV2; J gene: TRBJ2-2; CDR3 DNA: TGTGCCAGCCTCCGGGAGAGCACCGGGGAGCTGTTTTTT; CDR3 protein: CASLRESTGELFF
D gene: .; clone size: .; V gene: TRBV4-2; J gene: TRBJ2-1; CDR3 DNA: TGTGCCAGCAGCGGGGGGGCATCCTACAATGAGCAGTTCTTC; CDR3 protein: CASSGGASYNEQFF
D gene: .; clone size: .; V gene: TRBV6-6; J gene: TRBJ1-3; CDR3 DNA: TGTGCCGTCAGTCCTCAAATACCGAGCTCTGGAAACACCATATATTTT; CDR3 protein: CAVSPQIPSSGNTIYF
D gene: TRBD2; clone size: .; V gene: TRBV3-1/TRBV3-2; J gene: TRBJ2-7; CDR3 DNA: TGTGCCAGCAGCCAAGCGGGAGGGCCCTCTTACGAGCAGTACTTC; CDR3 protein: CASSQAGGPSYEQYF
D gene: .; clone size: few; V gene: TRBV19; J gene: TRBJ1-1; CDR3 DNA: TGTGCCAGTAGACGTCGGTCGAGGGAAACTGAAGCTTTCTTT; CDR3 protein: CASRRRSRETEAFF
D gene: .; clone size: .; V gene: TRBV6-2/TRBV6-3; J gene: TRBJ1-2; CDR3 DNA: TGTGCCAGCAGCCCAGACCGACAGTATGGCTACACCTTC; CDR3 protein: CASSPDRQYGYTF
D gene: .; clone size: .; V gene: TRBV7-9; J gene: TRBJ2-3; CDR3 DNA: TGTGCCAGCAGCTGGCCCGGGGGGCGCGTAGGGCCAGATACGCAGTATTTT; CDR3 protein: CASSWPGGRVGPDTQYF
D gene: .; clone size: .; V gene: TRBV30; J gene: TRBJ1-6; CDR3 DNA: TGTGCCTGGAGTAGGGAGGATTCACCCCTCCACTTT; CDR3 protein: CAWSREDSPLHF